The next 12 T cell receptor beta chains were all read from a single sample in a study of T cells in Graves' hyperthyroidism and ophthalmopathy. TCR beta CDR3 regions were amplified from RNA. During a first-round RT-PCR of the TCR CDR3, the HTBI primer set was used. TCRdb independently ran MiXCR on the multiplex PCR reads; one entry per CDR3 protein. This table has over 550,000 distinct CDR3 sequences, over 15% appearing once. What was sequenced was blood. Receptors were obtained from a woman aged 18-29 years with Graves' hyperthyroidism.

This clonotype has more than one count but fewer than ten. The V and J genes are TRBV6-6 and TRBJ1-6, with D maybe TRBD1 (6 bases). The CDR3 loop spans 15 amino acids. CDR1 is MNHNY and CDR2 is SVGAGI in the germline V gene (reference sequence). Trimming cost V 2 bases and J 8 bases, with 13 bases left between them. CDR3 amino acids: CASSYGGGHYSPLHF. Written as DNA, the CDR3 is TGTGCCAGCAGTTACGGAGGGGGACATTATTCACCCCTCCACTTT.

In this sample, this clonotype turned up many times. The chain uses TRBV2 and TRBJ2-2; no firm D call. Germline CDR1 is SNHLY and CDR2 is FYNNEI. This CDR3 is built from 13 residues. V lost 7 bases to trimming and J lost 1 base, with 7 bases between them. CDR3 in amino acids: CASIVQNTGELFF. For the CDR3, the DNA is TGTGCCAGCATAGTACAGAACACCGGGGAGCTGTTTTTT.

The chain carries TRBV29-1 and TRBJ2-7, with TRBD1 matching 10 bases. The J call could be wrong; TRBJ2-1 is a better fit for the DNA end. The CDR3 runs to 12 residues. Germline V gene lookup returns CDR1 SQVTM and CDR2 ANQGSEA. The CDR3 is CSVPGQGYEQFF. Written as DNA, the CDR3 is TGCAGCGTTCCGGGACAGGGGTACGAGCAGTTCTTC.

This clonotype was seen many times. This chain joins TRBV19 and TRBJ1-1; D gene uncertain. CDR3 length: 13 amino acids. Trimming shortened V by 7 bases and J by 4 bases, and 13 bases separated the two germline ends. Germline V gene data show CDR1 as LNHDA and CDR2 as SQIVND (reference sequence). For the CDR3, the DNA is TGTGCCAGTATCGGGAGACTGAGCACTGAAGCTTTCTTT. As protein: CASIGRLSTEAFF. Full variable domain (rest looked up from reference TRBV19 and TRBJ1-1): DGGITQSPKYLFRKEGQNVTLSCEQNLNHDAMYWYRQDPGQGLRLIYYSQIVNDFQKGDIAEGYSVSREKKESFPLTVTSAQKNPTAFYLCASIGRLSTEAFFGQGTRLTVV.

This clonotype has at least ten counts. The chain combines TRBV7-8 with TRBJ1-2; 8 nucleotides align to TRBD1. This CDR3 is built from 16 residues. Germline V gene lookup returns CDR1 SGHVS and CDR2 FQNEAQ. The J segment lost 6 bases and the V segment lost 0 bases, leaving 9 bases of the junction unmatched. In DNA form, the CDR3 reads TGTGCCAGCAGCTTAGCTCGGGCCAGGGGGCGCGATGGCTACACCTTC. The encoded protein is CASSLARARGRDGYTF.

The table lists this clonotype with a few counts. This chain links TRBV6-1 with TRBJ2-3, with TRBD2 matching 8 bases. The CDR3 runs to 15 residues. Trimming cost V 4 bases and J 4 bases; bases outside gene matches: 7. The germline V gene has CDR1 MNHNS and CDR2 SASEGT. CDR3 residues: CASSAGTRYADTQYF. CDR3 in DNA: TGTGCCAGCAGTGCCGGGACTAGGTACGCAGATACGCAGTATTTT.

This clonotype was detected only a few times. The chain employs TRBV19 and TRBJ1-4; D is ambiguous. The CDR3 runs to 15 residues. Trimming took 3 bases from V and 0 from J, leaving 8 bases between them. Germline-derived CDR1 and CDR2 are LNHDA and SQIVND (reference sequence). CDR3 amino acids: CASSILQATNEKLFF. CDR3 nucleotide sequence: TGTGCCAGTAGTATCCTCCAGGCAACTAATGAAAAACTGTTTTTT.

In DNA form, the CDR3 reads TGCAGTGCTAGGGACAGGGTCGACTACGAGCAGTACTTC. Translating gives CSARDRVDYEQYF. V usage is TRBV20-1 and J usage is TRBJ2-7, with 8 bases identical to TRBD1. Germline lookup yields CDR1 DFQATT and CDR2 SNEGSKA (reference sequence). J lost 3 bases, V lost 3 bases, and 4 bases had no gene match. The CDR3 extends over 13 amino acids.

This clonotype has only a few counts. The chain has TRBV12-5 and TRBJ2-5; 9 nucleotides agree with TRBD2. Trimming cost V 0 bases and J 5 bases; bases outside gene matches: 4. The CDR3 covers 15 residues. Germline CDR1 is LGHNT and CDR2 is FRNRAP. CDR3 in DNA: TGTGCTAGTGGTTTGGTCAGCGGGGGGTCGGAGACCCAGTACTTC. This sequence encodes CASGLVSGGSETQYF.

In this sample, this clonotype turned up a few times. The V and J genes are TRBV20-1 and TRBJ2-7, with 10 bases lining up with TRBD2. The junction had 5 bases not matched to a gene; V was cut back by 5 bases and J by 4 bases. The germline V gene has CDR1 DFQATT and CDR2 SNEGSKA (reference sequence). This CDR3 is built from 13 residues. CDR3 in DNA: TGCAGTGCTCCGGGACTAGCGAAGTACGAGCAGTACTTC. This encodes CSAPGLAKYEQYF.

In regard to this clonotype: A single base separates this from a much larger clone, so it may be a read error. V gene TRBV6-2 or TRBV6-3 combines with J gene TRBJ1-3, with D possibly TRBD1 on 6 matching bases. Trimming removed 5 bases from V and 4 bases from J, with 9 bases in between. Germline V gives CDR1 MNHEY, CDR2 SVGEGT. This CDR3 region has 13 residues. CDR3 DNA: TGTGCCAGCAGTCACAGGGAAGGAAACACCATATATTTT. It encodes CASSHREGNTIYF.

V gene TRBV4-1 combines with J gene TRBJ1-2; D gene unclear. The CDR3 spans 15 residues. Germline V gene sequence: CDR1 MGHRA, CDR2 YSYEKL. The V gene lost 1 base and the J gene lost 6 bases, with 15 bases spanning the gap. CDR3 loop: CASSQGNAALNGYTF. The CDR3 nucleotides are TGCGCCAGCAGCCAAGGAAACGCGGCCCTCAATGGCTACACCTTC.